The T cell receptor (beta chain) under discussion was sequenced for a study of blood T cell repertoires in COVID-19. Per the authors' pipeline: The authors estimated nucleated cell counts from reference gene primer amplification. TCRdb's table, derived via immunoSEQ multiplex PCR, lists solely in-frame clones and lacks some. V, J and clone size were drawn from that table, and D and trimming were deduced from the DNA. The data show roughly 410,000 clones, 89% seen once. The V gene end was trimmed by 3 bases and the J gene end by 5 bases; junction bases not matched to a gene: 5. CDR3 length equals 14 residues. From germline, CDR1 is SQVTM and CDR2 ANQGSEA.

Sequencing used peripheral blood. This TCR derives from a man between 35 and 55 years old with acute or convalescent COVID-19. The rearrangement links TRBV29-1 to TRBJ2-5; 11 positions agree with TRBD1. The CDR3 sequence: CSVEGQGVSETQYF. The DNA for the CDR3 is TGCAGCGTTGAGGGACAGGGGGTGAGCGAGACCCAGTACTTC.